What follows describes a single TCR beta chain. Its antigen is unidentified. These data originate in a study of T-cell memory formation after mild COVID-19. General study results and limits: Contracting CD4+ clones lay largely in CM and EM, with CD8+ ones residing in EMRA.

MiXCR was run by TCRdb on the 5' RACE reads, yielding one entry per CDR3 protein. The table has about 120,000 distinct CDR3 sequences, 22% seen once. The CDR3 is 13 residues long. Deletions cut 4 bases from V and 8 bases from J, with 14 bases between. The sequenced sample was PBMCs or a T cell subset sorted from them (not recorded which). The chain recombines TRBV12-3 or TRBV12-4 with TRBJ1-2; D is possibly TRBD1 (5 bases). This TCR was recovered from a man between 18 and 35 years old who had mild COVID-19 (a few samples of this study predate the infection). Cell type and time point are not known. As DNA, the CDR3 is TGTGCCAGCAGTTCCCGAAGGGGATCAGGCTACACCTTC. Translating it yields CASSSRRGSGYTF.